A selection of T cell receptor beta chains follows, all from one sample in a study of CD8+ T cells in alopecia areata. The assay was immunoSEQ multiplex PCR, and TCRdb's table has in-frame clones only and misses some. This sample has some 95,000 clones, with around 44% found just once. The sequencing used CD8+ T cells sorted from blood, collected at week 24, from a patient treated with tofacitinib. Receptor source: a human donor with alopecia areata. Each CDR3 is given without its conserved first and last residue. Clone size, where shown, is once, few, many, or a class for clones that have expanded.

TRBV30	few	TRBJ2-1	AWSGDRADQTSSYNEQF
TRBV21-1	.	TRBJ1-1	ASNKGRRTEAF
TRBV6-5	few	TRBJ2-2	ASRTTRVGELF
TRBV4-1	.	TRBJ1-5	ASSPSTGSSNQPQH
TRBV29-1	few	TRBJ2-1	SVSPPSYEQF
TRBV4-1	.	TRBJ1-1	ASSSARQNEAF
TRBV19	few	TRBJ1-5	ASSIGLQGASNQPQH
TRBV19	once	TRBJ2-7	ASSMTAGSPEQY
TRBV5-1	.	TRBJ2-3	ASRVTDTQY
TRBV5-1	.	TRBJ2-1	ASSRGDEQF
TRBV6-1	.	TRBJ2-7	ASRMDNRWF
TRBV5-1	.	TRBJ1-1	ASSPVDSMNTEAF
TRBV23-1	few	TRBJ2-7	ASSQWRGLNYEQY